A selection of T cell receptor beta chains follows, all from one sample in a study of blood T cell repertoires in COVID-19. The assay was immunoSEQ multiplex PCR, and TCRdb's table has in-frame clones only and misses some. The sample shows tens of thousands of clones, approximately 84% of them seen only once. The sequenced sample consisted of peripheral blood. Receptor source: a human donor in a cohort sampled during active COVID-19. Each CDR3 is given with its conserved first and last residue. D genes are given only for firm matches. Rows may omit the clone size; those that give it use once, few, many or a size class.

TRBJ1-6 15 . . TRBV6-2/TRBV6-3 TGTGCCAGCAGTTCCAACCTTCGCGGGAATTCACCCCTCCACTTT CASSSNLRGNSPLHF
TRBJ1-1 16 . TRBD1 TRBV11-2 TGTGCCAGCAGCTTAGTCGGGGGCCAGGGGGGAGCTGAAGCTTTCTTT CASSLVGGQGGAEAFF
TRBJ2-1 14 . TRBD2 TRBV10-3 TGTGCCATCAGTGAGCAGCGGGGGGACAATGAGCAGTTCTTC CAISEQRGDNEQFF
TRBJ2-3 16 . TRBD2 TRBV7-8 TGTGCCAGCAGCTGGACTAGCGGGGGGGCCACAGATACGCAGTATTTT CASSWTSGGATDTQYF
TRBJ2-3 14 . TRBD2 TRBV19 TGTGCCAGTAGGACAAGCGGGGGCACAGATACGCAGTATTTT CASRTSGGTDTQYF
TRBJ2-7 11 . . TRBV5-1 TGCGCCAGCAGCTCACTTTACGAGCAGTACTTC CASSSLYEQYF
TRBJ1-5 14 few . TRBV2 TGTGCCAGCAGTGAATGGGGGGTCAGACAGCCCCAGCATTTT CASSEWGVRQPQHF
TRBJ2-5 16 . . TRBV3-1/TRBV3-2 TGTGCCAGCAGCCTGGGGGCTTGGGGGTACCAAGAGACCCAGTACTTC CASSLGAWGYQETQYF
TRBJ2-7 15 . TRBD2 TRBV3-1/TRBV3-2 TGTGCCAGCAGCCCCGTTCTAGCGGGGGGTTACGAGCAGTACTTC CASSPVLAGGYEQYF
TRBJ2-1 14 . TRBD2 TRBV7-3 TGTGCCAGCAGCCGACTAGCGGGGTACAATGAGCAGTTCTTC CASSRLAGYNEQFF
TRBJ1-2 15 . TRBD1 TRBV6-1 TGTGCCAGCAGTGAAGCGGACGGACAGGGGGGTGGCTACACCTTC CASSEADGQGGGYTF
TRBJ2-7 19 . TRBD2 TRBV4-1 TGCGCCAGCAGCCCCTCCCCAACTAGCGGGGGGGCCTCGTCCTACGAGCAGTACTTC CASSPSPTSGGASSYEQYF
TRBJ2-7 13 . . TRBV5-1 TGCGCCAGCAGCTTGGGCGGGTTTTACGAGCAGTACTTC CASSLGGFYEQYF
TRBJ2-7 14 . . TRBV15 TGTGCCACCAGCAGAGATCCGGGTACCTACGAGCAGTACTTC CATSRDPGTYEQYF
TRBJ1-1 14 . TRBD1 TRBV5-1 TGCGCCAGCAGCAGGACAGGGGGTAATACTGAAGCTTTCTTT CASSRTGGNTEAFF
TRBJ2-1 15 . . TRBV18 TGTGCCAGCTCACCTATCCGGGGGGCCCTCAATGAGCAGTTCTTC CASSPIRGALNEQFF
TRBJ2-7 14 . . TRBV2 TGTGCCAGCGGCCGGGACGGGAGCTCCTACGAGCAGTACTTC CASGRDGSSYEQYF
TRBJ1-2 13 once . TRBV12-3/TRBV12-4 TGTGCCAGCAGTTTCGAGGGCAACGGTGGCTACACCTTC CASSFEGNGGYTF
TRBJ2-1 15 . . TRBV5-1 TGCGCCAGCAGCTTGGCCTCCGGGTCCTACAATGAGCAGTTCTTC CASSLASGSYNEQFF
TRBJ2-7 17 . . TRBV11-2 TGTGCCAGCAGCCAAGACAGTTTCGGCTTAAGCTCCTACGAGCAGTACTTC CASSQDSFGLSSYEQYF
TRBJ1-1 14 . TRBD1 TRBV6-2/TRBV6-3 TGTGCCAGCAGTTTAAGACAGGGAGGCACTGAAGCTTTCTTT CASSLRQGGTEAFF
TRBJ1-4 18 . TRBD1 TRBV19 TGTGCCAGTAGTATAGTCGCCGGGACAGGGAGTAAGAATGAAAAACTGTTTTTT CASSIVAGTGSKNEKLFF
TRBJ2-7 12 once . TRBV7-8 TGTGCCAGCAGCGTCCTAAGAGGGAAGCAGTACTTC CASSVLRGKQYF
TRBJ2-1 16 . TRBD2 TRBV6-1 TGTGCCAGCAGTGACGGGACTAGCGGGAGATACAATGAGCAGTTCTTC CASSDGTSGRYNEQFF
TRBJ2-3 17 . TRBD2 TRBV3-1/TRBV3-2 TGTGCCAGCAGCCAAGATCGGACTAGCGGGGGGCTATATACGCAGTATTTT CASSQDRTSGGLYTQYF
TRBJ1-3 14 once . TRBV7-9 TGTGCCAGCAGCTTGACAATGACTGGAAACACCATATATTTT CASSLTMTGNTIYF
TRBJ2-3 16 few TRBD2 TRBV5-6 TGTGCCAGCAGCCTCCCCGGGGGGTGGAGCACAGATACGCAGTATTTT CASSLPGGWSTDTQYF
TRBJ2-1 15 . . TRBV4-1 TGCGCCAGCAGCCCTGGGGCTAGACGGCCAGATGAGCAGTTCTTC CASSPGARRPDEQFF
TRBJ2-5 16 . . TRBV2 TGTGCCAGCAGTAGGGGGGGGCGAGTAAAACAAGAGACCCAGTACTTC CASSRGGRVKQETQYF
TRBJ2-1 11 . . TRBV2 TGTGCCAGCAGTGATCGCAATGAGCAGTTCTTC CASSDRNEQFF
TRBJ1-5 15 . TRBD1 TRBV7-6 TGTGCCAGCAGCTTGGGACAGGGAGTTCGGAAGCCCCAGCATTTT CASSLGQGVRKPQHF